This TCR beta chain was profiled in a study of cytomegalovirus exposure and HLA in healthy donors. In nominal health when sampled, donors likely had unrecorded immune exposures nonetheless. Details on this clone: Its antigen is undetermined.

Trimming removed 4 bases from V and 6 bases from J, with 11 bases in between. The CDR3 covers 13 residues. Germline values: CDR1 MNHNS, CDR2 SASEGT. Overall study results and limits: TCR beta V- and J-gene trimming was later associated with a missense DCLRE1C variant.

Primers: 60 Vbeta forward and 13 Jbeta reverse. Sequencing used immunoSEQ multiplex PCR; TCRdb keeps in-frame clones, though not all of them. The sample includes about 230,000 clones, about 80% of them seen just once. This TCR was recovered from a woman in her 40s in good health and CMV-seronegative. The sample comprised PBMCs. The chain recombines TRBV6-1 with TRBJ2-3; D not resolved. CDR3 nucleotides: TGTGCCAGCAGTGTCAACCACCGGGATACGCAGTATTTT. It codes for CASSVNHRDTQYF.